This T cell receptor (beta chain) originates from a study of blood T cell repertoires in COVID-19. Study as a whole: The samples span acute and convalescent COVID-19 from the United States, Italy and Spain.

Two negative PCRs, clearance, or symptom resolution were required of recovered Cohort 3 donors. The CDR3 spans 14 residues. In germline, CDR1 is MNHEY, CDR2 SVGAGI. With regard to this clone: At one boundary the junction diverges from the germline segment, which might be a read error. The same CDR3 also results from other DNA sequences found in this sample.

Authors' analysis steps: Using reference gene primer amplification, nucleated cell counts were estimated. Sequencing used immunoSEQ multiplex PCR; TCRdb keeps in-frame clones, though not all of them. That table furnishes V, J and clone size, whereas the DNA furnished D and trimming. This table holds 250,000 to 300,000 clones, 80% to 90% found once. This sequence originates from a woman aged 50 to 65 who had recovered from COVID-19. The sample taken for sequencing was PBMCs or T cells enriched from blood (not recorded which). This chain connects TRBV6-5 to TRBJ2-7; 9 bases match TRBD1. Written as DNA, the CDR3 is TGTGCCAGCAGTTCATCGGGACAGGGCTACGAGCAGTACTTT. The encoded protein is CASSSSGQGYEQYF.